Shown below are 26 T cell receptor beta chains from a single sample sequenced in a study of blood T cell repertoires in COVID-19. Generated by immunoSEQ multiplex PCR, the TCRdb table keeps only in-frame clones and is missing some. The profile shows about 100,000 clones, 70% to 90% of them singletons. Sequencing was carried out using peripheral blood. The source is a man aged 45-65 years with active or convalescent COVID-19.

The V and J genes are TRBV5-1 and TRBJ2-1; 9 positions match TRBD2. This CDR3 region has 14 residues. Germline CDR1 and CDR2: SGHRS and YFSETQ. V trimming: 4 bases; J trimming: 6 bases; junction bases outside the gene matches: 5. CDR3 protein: CASSEGLAPNEQFF. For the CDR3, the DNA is TGCGCCAGCAGCGAGGGACTAGCTCCCAATGAGCAGTTCTTC.

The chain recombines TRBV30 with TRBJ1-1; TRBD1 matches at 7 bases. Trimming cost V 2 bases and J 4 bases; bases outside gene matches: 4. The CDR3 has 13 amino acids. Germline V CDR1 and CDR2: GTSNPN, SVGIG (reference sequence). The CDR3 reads CAWSRDRATEAFF. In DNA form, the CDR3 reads TGTGCCTGGAGTAGGGACAGAGCCACTGAAGCTTTCTTT.

The CDR3 nucleotides are TGTGCCAGCAGCTTAAGATCCGCAGGGAGGGGAGTGAACACTGAAGCTTTCTTT. As protein: CASSLRSAGRGVNTEAFF. This chain links TRBV5-6 with TRBJ1-1; TRBD1 might be the D (5 bases). The CDR3 has 18 amino acids. Deletions cut 2 bases from V and 0 bases from J, with 20 bases between. Germline-derived CDR1 and CDR2 are SGHDT and YYEEEE.

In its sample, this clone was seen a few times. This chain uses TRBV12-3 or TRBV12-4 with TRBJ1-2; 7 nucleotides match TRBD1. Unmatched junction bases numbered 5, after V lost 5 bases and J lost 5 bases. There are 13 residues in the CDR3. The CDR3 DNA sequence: TGTGCCAGCAGTAGACAGGGCCCATATGGCTACACCTTC. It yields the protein CASSRQGPYGYTF.

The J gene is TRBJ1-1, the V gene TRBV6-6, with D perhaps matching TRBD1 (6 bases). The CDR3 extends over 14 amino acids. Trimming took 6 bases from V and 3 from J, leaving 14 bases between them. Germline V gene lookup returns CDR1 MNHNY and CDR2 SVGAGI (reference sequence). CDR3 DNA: TGTGCCAGCAGCCACAAGGGGGGGGACACTGAAGCTTTCTTT. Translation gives CASSHKGGDTEAFF.

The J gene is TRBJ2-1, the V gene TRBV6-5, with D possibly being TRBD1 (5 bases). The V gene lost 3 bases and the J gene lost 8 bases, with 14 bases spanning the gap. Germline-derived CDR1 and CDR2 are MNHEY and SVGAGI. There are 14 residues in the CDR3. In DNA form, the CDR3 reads TGTGCCAGCAGTTATTCTCAACAGGTTCATGAGCAGTTCTTC. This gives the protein CASSYSQQVHEQFF.

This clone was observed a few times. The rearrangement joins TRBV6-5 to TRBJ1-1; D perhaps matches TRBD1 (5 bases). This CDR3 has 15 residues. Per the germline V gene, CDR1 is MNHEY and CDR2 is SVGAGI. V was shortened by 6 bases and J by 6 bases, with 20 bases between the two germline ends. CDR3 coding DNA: TGTGCCAGCAGGGGACTGAGGCGATCCTATTCTGAAGCTTTCTTT. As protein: CASRGLRRSYSEAFF.

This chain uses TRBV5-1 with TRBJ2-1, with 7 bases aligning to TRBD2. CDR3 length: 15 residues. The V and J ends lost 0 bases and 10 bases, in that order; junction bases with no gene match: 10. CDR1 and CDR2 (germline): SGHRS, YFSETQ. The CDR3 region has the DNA TGCGCCAGCAGCTTGGCGGGACTAATCGGCGCGGAGCAGTTCTTC. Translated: CASSLAGLIGAEQFF.

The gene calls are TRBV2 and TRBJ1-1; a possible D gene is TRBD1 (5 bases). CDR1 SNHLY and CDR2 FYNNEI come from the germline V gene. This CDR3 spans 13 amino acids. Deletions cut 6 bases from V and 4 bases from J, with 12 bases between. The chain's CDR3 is CASRSGWGTEAFF. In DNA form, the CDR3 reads TGTGCCAGCAGGTCAGGGTGGGGCACTGAAGCTTTCTTT.

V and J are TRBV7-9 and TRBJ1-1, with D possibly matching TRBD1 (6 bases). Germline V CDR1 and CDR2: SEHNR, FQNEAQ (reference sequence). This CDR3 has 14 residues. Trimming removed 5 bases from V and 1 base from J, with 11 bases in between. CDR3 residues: CASSLQGGNTEAFF. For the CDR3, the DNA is TGTGCCAGCAGCCTCCAAGGGGGGAACACTGAAGCTTTCTTT.

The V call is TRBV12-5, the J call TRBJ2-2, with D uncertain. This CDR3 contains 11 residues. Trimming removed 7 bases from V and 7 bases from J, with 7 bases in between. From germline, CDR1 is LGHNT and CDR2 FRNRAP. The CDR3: CASARDGELFF. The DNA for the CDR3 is TGTGCTAGTGCTCGCGACGGGGAGCTGTTTTTT.

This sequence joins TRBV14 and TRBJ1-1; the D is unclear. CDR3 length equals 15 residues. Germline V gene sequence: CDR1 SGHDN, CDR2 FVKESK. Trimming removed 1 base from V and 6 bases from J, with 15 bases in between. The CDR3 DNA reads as TGTGCCAGCAGCCAAGGGATTAGAGCGATGCCTGAAGCTTTCTTT. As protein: CASSQGIRAMPEAFF.

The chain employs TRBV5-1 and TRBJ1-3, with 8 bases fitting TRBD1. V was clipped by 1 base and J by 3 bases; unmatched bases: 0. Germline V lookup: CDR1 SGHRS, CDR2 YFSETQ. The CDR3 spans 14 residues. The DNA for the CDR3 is TGCGCCAGCAGCTTGACAGGGGGTGGAAACACCATATATTTT. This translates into CASSLTGGGNTIYF.

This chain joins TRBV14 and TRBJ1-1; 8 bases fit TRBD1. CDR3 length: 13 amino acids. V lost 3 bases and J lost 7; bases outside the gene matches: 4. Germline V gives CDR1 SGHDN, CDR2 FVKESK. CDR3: CASSHGQGNEAFF. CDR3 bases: TGTGCCAGCAGCCACGGACAGGGCAATGAAGCTTTCTTT.

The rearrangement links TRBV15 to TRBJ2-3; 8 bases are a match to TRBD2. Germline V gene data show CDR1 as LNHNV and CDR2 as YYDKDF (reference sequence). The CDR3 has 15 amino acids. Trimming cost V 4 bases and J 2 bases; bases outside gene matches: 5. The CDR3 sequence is CATSILAGPTDTQYF. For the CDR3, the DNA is TGTGCCACCAGCATATTAGCGGGACCCACAGATACGCAGTATTTT.

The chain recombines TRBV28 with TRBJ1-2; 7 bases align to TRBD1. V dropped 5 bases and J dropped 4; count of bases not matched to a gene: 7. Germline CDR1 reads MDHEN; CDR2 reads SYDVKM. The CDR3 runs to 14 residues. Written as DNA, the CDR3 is TGTGCCAGCAGTCGGGGGGGACAGCTCTATGGCTACACCTTC. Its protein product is CASSRGGQLYGYTF.

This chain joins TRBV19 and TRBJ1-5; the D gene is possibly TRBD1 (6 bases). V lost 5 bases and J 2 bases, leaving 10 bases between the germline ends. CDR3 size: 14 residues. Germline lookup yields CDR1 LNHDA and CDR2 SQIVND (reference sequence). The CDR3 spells CASSSPGGNQPQHF. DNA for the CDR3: TGTGCCAGTAGTTCCCCAGGGGGCAATCAGCCCCAGCATTTT. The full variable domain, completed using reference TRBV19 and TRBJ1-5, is DGGITQSPKYLFRKEGQNVTLSCEQNLNHDAMYWYRQDPGQGLRLIYYSQIVNDFQKGDIAEGYSVSREKKESFPLTVTSAQKNPTAFYLCASSSPGGNQPQHFGDGTRLSIL.

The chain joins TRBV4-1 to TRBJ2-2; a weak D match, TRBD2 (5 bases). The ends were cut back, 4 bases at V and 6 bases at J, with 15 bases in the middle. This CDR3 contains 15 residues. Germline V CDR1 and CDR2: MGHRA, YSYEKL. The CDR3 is CASSPRGEGSGELFF. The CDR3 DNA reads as TGCGCCAGCAGCCCAAGAGGCGAGGGTTCCGGGGAGCTGTTTTTT.

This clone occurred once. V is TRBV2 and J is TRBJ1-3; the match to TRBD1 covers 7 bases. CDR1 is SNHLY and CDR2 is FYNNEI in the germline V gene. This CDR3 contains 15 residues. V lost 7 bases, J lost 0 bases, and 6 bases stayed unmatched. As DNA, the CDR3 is TGTGCCAGCACCGGGACAGTACCCTCTGGAAACACCATATATTTT. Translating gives CASTGTVPSGNTIYF.

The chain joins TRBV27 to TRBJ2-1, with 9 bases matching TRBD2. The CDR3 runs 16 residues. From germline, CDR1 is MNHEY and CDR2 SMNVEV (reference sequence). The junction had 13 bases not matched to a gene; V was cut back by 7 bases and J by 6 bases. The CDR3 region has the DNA TGTGCCAGCACCGCGGTAGCGGGAGTTTCTCGCAATGAGCAGTTCTTC. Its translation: CASTAVAGVSRNEQFF.

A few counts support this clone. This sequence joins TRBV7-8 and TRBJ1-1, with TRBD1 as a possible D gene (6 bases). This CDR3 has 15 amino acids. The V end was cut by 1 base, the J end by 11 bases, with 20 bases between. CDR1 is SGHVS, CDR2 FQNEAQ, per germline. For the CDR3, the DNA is TGTGCCAGCAGCTTAGAGGAGGTTGGGACAACGCTTGCTTTCTTT. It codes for CASSLEEVGTTLAFF.

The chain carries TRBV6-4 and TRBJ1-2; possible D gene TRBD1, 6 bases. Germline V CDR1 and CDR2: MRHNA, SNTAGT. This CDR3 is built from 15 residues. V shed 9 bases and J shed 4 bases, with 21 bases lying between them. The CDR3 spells CASSRDDRSFYGYTF. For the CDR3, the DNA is TGTGCCAGTTCCCGGGACGACAGGAGCTTCTATGGCTACACCTTC.

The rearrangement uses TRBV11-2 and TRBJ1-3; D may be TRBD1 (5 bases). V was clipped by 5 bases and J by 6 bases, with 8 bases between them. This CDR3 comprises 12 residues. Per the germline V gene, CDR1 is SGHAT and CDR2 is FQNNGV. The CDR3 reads CASSADTNTIYF. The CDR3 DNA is TGTGCCAGCAGCGCGGACACAAACACCATATATTTT.

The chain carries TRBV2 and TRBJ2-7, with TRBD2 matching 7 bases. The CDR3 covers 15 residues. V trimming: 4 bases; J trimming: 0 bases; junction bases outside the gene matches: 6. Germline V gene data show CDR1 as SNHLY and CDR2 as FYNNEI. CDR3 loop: CASSVMGGSSYEQYF. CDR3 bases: TGTGCCAGCAGTGTCATGGGAGGGAGCTCCTACGAGCAGTACTTC. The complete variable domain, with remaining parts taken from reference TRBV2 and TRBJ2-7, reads EPEVTQTPSHQVTQMGQEVILRCVPISNHLYFYWYRQILGQKVEFLVSFYNNEISEKSEIFDDQFSVERPDGSNFTLKIRSTKLEDSAMYFCASSVMGGSSYEQYFGPGTRLTVT.

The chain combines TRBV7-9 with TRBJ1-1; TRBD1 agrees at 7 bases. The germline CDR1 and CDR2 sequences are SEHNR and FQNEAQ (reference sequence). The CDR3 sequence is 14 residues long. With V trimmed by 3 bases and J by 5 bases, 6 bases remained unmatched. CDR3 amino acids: CASSFLQGVTEAFF. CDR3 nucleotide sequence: TGTGCCAGCAGCTTTCTCCAGGGGGTGACTGAAGCTTTCTTT.

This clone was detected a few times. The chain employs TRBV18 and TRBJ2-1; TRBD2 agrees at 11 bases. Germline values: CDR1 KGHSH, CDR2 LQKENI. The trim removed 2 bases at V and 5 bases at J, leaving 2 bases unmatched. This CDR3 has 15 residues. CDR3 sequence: CASSPGTSGNNEQFF. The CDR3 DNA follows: TGTGCCAGCTCACCAGGGACTAGCGGCAACAATGAGCAGTTCTTC.